The following is a TCR beta chain sequence with its context. Its antigen is currently unknown. Among the roughly 120 subjects of the validation cohort, separate from the roughly 600-subject first cohort, were the donors. The data were obtained in a study of cytomegalovirus exposure and HLA in healthy donors. Study in general: A later analysis reported the same platform for the 90 to 150 validation repertoires and the approximately 720 first-cohort repertoires. Whole-study results and caveats: Most sequenced TCRs were rare (though some public TCRs occurred in many donors). The tendency of first-cohort TCR clusters to co-occur in the roughly 120 validation repertoires was the finding of a later analysis.

Clones were read by immunoSEQ multiplex PCR, and TCRdb kept only the in-frame ones, dropping some. Of about 120,000 clones in the sample, more than 70% were seen once. The sequenced sample was PBMCs. This sequence was found in a woman under 40 in good health and CMV-seronegative.

The DNA of the CDR3 is TGTGCCAGCAGTTACGGACAGTACAATGAGCAGTTCTTC. This codes for CASSYGQYNEQFF. V usage is TRBV6-5 and J usage is TRBJ2-1, with D possibly being TRBD1 (6 bases). The V end was cut by 2 bases, the J end by 4 bases, with 6 bases between. CDR1 is MNHEY and CDR2 is SVGAGI in the germline V gene. This CDR3 has 13 amino acids.